This TCR beta chain was sequenced in a study of blood T cell repertoires in COVID-19. Study-level information: COVID-19 samples, acute and convalescent, were from the United States, Italy and Spain.

Data came from immunoSEQ multiplex PCR; TCRdb stores just in-frame clones and leaves some out. Here the sample spans more than 85,000 clones, approximately 86% being singletons. Symptom resolution, clearance, or two negative PCRs marked donors in Cohort 3 as recovered. With 0 bases removed from V and 6 bases from J, the gap between germline ends came to 9 bases. Germline CDR1 KGHSH, CDR2 LQKENI. CDR3 size: 14 residues. Material for sequencing was PBMCs or T cells enriched from blood (not recorded which). The V and J genes are TRBV18 and TRBJ2-1; perhaps TRBD2 as D (6 bases). The clonotype comes from a woman in her 50s who had recovered from COVID-19. Written as DNA, the CDR3 is TGTGCCAGCTCACCACCGTGGGACTCCAATGAGCAGTTCTTC. This sequence encodes CASSPPWDSNEQFF.